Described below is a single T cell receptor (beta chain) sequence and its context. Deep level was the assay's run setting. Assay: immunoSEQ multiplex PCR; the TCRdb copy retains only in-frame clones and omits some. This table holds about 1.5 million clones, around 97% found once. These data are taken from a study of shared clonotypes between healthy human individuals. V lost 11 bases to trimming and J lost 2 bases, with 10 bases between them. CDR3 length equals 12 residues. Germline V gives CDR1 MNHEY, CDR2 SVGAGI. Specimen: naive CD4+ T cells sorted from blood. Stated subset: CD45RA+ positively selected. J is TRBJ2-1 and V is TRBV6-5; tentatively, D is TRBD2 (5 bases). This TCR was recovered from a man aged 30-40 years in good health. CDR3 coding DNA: TGTGCCGCCTACGGGGCCTACAATGAGCAGTTCTTC. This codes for CAAYGAYNEQFF.